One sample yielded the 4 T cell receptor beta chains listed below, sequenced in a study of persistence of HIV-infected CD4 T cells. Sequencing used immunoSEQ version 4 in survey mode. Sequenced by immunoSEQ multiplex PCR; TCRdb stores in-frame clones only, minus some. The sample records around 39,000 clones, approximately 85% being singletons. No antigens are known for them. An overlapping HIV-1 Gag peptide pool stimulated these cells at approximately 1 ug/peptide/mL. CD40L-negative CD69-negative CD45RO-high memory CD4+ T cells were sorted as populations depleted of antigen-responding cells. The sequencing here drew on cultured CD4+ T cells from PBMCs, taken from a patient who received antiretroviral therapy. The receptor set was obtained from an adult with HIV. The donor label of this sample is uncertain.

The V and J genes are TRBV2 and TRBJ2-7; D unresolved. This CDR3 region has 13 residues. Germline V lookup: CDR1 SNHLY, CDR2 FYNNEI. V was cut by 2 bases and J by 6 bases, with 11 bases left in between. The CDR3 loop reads CASSETLRLEQYF. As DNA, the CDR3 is TGTGCCAGCAGTGAAACCCTACGGCTCGAGCAGTACTTC. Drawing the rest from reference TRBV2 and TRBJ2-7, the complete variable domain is EPEVTQTPSHQVTQMGQEVILRCVPISNHLYFYWYRQILGQKVEFLVSFYNNEISEKSEIFDDQFSVERPDGSNFTLKIRSTKLEDSAMYFCASSETLRLEQYFGPGTRLTVT.

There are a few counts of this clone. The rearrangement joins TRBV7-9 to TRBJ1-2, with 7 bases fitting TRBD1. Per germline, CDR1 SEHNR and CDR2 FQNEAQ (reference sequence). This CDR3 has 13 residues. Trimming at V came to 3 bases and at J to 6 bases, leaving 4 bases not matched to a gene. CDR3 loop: CASSFRGLDGYTF. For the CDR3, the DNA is TGTGCCAGCAGCTTCAGGGGGTTGGATGGCTACACCTTC.

As DNA, the CDR3 is TGTGCCAGCAGCAACGCTCCCGGGACAGGGAGAGTGAACACCGGGGAGCTGTTTTTT. It translates to CASSNAPGTGRVNTGELFF. The chain combines TRBV11-3 with TRBJ2-2; 9 bases fit TRBD1. The CDR3 spans 19 residues. The junction had 14 bases not matched to a gene; V was cut back by 5 bases and J by 1 base. Germline V gene sequence: CDR1 SGHNT, CDR2 YENEEA.

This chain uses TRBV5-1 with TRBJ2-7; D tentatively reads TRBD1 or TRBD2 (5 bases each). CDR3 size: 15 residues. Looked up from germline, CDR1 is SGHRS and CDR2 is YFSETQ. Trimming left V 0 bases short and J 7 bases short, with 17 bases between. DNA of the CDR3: TGCGCCAGCAGCTTGGAGGGGACGGGGCTGAGGGAGCAGTACTTC. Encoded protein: CASSLEGTGLREQYF.